This T cell receptor beta chain was profiled in a study of shared clonotypes between healthy human individuals. About the study: Each donor had three CD4 naive, three CD4 memory, two CD8 naive and one CD8 memory plate. Overall study results and limits: Between four donors, naive CD4 clonotypes were shared at a level of around 4.9%.

Points on this clone: The antigen is not known.

On sorted subsets, replicate PCRs used about 200 ng DNA, or 25,000 to 35,000 T cell genomes. Using immunoSEQ multiplex PCR, the repertoire was profiled, and TCRdb retains in-frame clones only, with some absent. In the table there are 2 million to 3 million clones, around nine tenths of which are singletons. This receptor was identified in a man aged 18 to 30 in good health. The source material was naive CD4+ T cells sorted from blood. Indicated subset: CD45RA+ positively selected.

The CDR3 spells CASEGGGTEAFF. The CDR3, as DNA: TGTGCCTCCGAAGGGGGCGGCACTGAAGCTTTCTTT. The chain has TRBV10-3 and TRBJ1-1, with 7 bases that match TRBD1. V trimming: 11 bases; J trimming: 4 bases; junction bases outside the gene matches: 7. The germline gives CDR1 ENHRY, CDR2 SYGVKD. This CDR3 contains 12 residues.